The T cell receptor beta chain described here comes from a study of blood T cell repertoires in COVID-19. Study at large: Whether acute or convalescent, the COVID-19 samples came from the United States, Italy and Spain.

The germline CDR1 and CDR2 sequences are SQVTM and ANQGSEA. The CDR3 extends over 14 amino acids. Trimming removed 7 bases from V and 5 bases from J; junction bases left unmatched: 9. Recruited during active infection, patients (from Seattle) were subsequently followed longitudinally. Per the authors' pipeline: Scientists estimated how many nucleated cells there were by amplifying reference gene primers. The data were produced by immunoSEQ multiplex PCR, yet TCRdb's version contains in-frame clones alone and is incomplete. The DNA gave D and trimming, while V, J and clone size come from that table. The sample yields about 220,000 clones, around 85% seen once.

The chain uses TRBV29-1 and TRBJ2-7, with TRBD1 identical over 12 bases. Sequencing was performed on peripheral blood. The origin of this receptor is a woman in her sixties or seventies with COVID-19, enrolled during active disease. CDR3 DNA: TGCAGCGGGTCCCCGGGACAGGGGGCCCACGAGCAGTACTTC. It specifies CSGSPGQGAHEQYF.